This T cell receptor beta chain derives from a study of cytomegalovirus exposure and HLA in healthy donors. Regarding the study as a whole: Reportedly, cytomegalovirus status was diagnosed with high sensitivity and specificity. Prediction of most subjects' HLA-A and HLA-B alleles by TCR beta sequences was reportedly accurate. Later, an analysis showed that TCR beta chains associated with HLA were more clonally expanded than others that were equally common.

This CDR3 spans 18 amino acids. Germline V gene lookup returns CDR1 LGHNA and CDR2 YSLEER. The germline V and J ends were trimmed by 0 bases and 2 bases, with 18 bases remaining between them. The study ran its PCR with 60 Vbeta and 13 Jbeta primers. Clones were sequenced by immunoSEQ multiplex PCR, and TCRdb holds only the in-frame ones, with some missing. The sample lists more than 85,000 clones; 70% to 80% were seen once. As for this clone: As yet, its antigen is unknown.

Input material: PBMCs. The sequence was collected from a man aged 30 to 45 in good health and CMV-seronegative. J is TRBJ2-3 and V is TRBV4-3; D gene ambiguous. In DNA, the CDR3 is TGCGCCAGCAGCCAAGACCCCGGCGGCGGCTCGATCACAGATACGCAGTATTTT. This gives the protein CASSQDPGGGSITDTQYF.